The 7 T cell receptor beta chains in this list originate from one sample, sequenced in a study of T cells in Graves' hyperthyroidism and ophthalmopathy. Amplification targeted TCR beta CDR3 regions from RNA transcripts. In the first-round RT-PCR of the TCR CDR3, the HTBI primer set was used. Each CDR3 protein gets one entry after TCRdb re-called the multiplex PCR reads with MiXCR. The table has about 500,000 distinct CDR3 sequences, approximately 15% seen once; the top ten hold roughly 17%. The sample taken for sequencing was blood. Receptors originate from a young woman with Graves' hyperthyroidism.

This clonotype has at least ten counts. This chain joins TRBV20-1 and TRBJ2-1; 9 bases are shared with TRBD2. CDR3 size: 14 residues. CDR1 is DFQATT and CDR2 is SNEGSKA in the germline V gene (reference sequence). The V segment lost 6 bases and the J segment 7 bases; nucleotides outside the gene matches: 10. The CDR3 DNA sequence: TGCAGTGCAGGGGGGACTAGCAAGCCTAATGAGCAGTTCTTC. It specifies CSAGGTSKPNEQFF.

Turning to this clonotype: With a much larger clone just one base away, this may be a read error. The genes are TRBV2 and TRBJ2-4; unclear D gene. Looked up from germline, CDR1 is SNHLY and CDR2 is FYNNEI. The CDR3 runs 15 residues. The CDR3 sequence is CVSRDFALAKNIQYF. The CDR3 DNA is TGTGTCAGCAGAGATTTCGCTCTAGCCAAAAACATTCAGTACTTC.

This clonotype was seen many times. This chain joins TRBV11-2 and TRBJ2-3; the D call may be TRBD1 or TRBD2 (5 bases each). The CDR3 sequence is 16 residues long. Germline assignment: CDR1 SGHAT and CDR2 FQNNGV. V shed 4 bases and J shed 4 bases, with 18 bases lying between them. CDR3 loop: CASSYRGERSADTQYF. The DNA for the CDR3 is TGTGCCAGCAGCTACCGAGGGGAGCGCTCGGCAGATACGCAGTATTTT.

Many counts were recorded for this clonotype. This chain links TRBV9 with TRBJ2-2, with TRBD2 identical over 8 bases. Germline CDR1 and CDR2: SGDLS and YYNGEE. V lost 3 bases, J lost 0 bases, and 4 bases stayed unmatched. CDR3 length equals 16 residues. The CDR3 nucleotides are TGTGCCAGCAGCGGGTATAGCGGGGCGAACACCGGGGAGCTGTTTTTT. Protein sequence: CASSGYSGANTGELFF.

The chain is built from TRBV6-1 and TRBJ1-1, with TRBD1 identical over 7 bases. The CDR3 is made up of 14 amino acids. Germline lookup yields CDR1 MNHNS and CDR2 SASEGT. Trimming cost V 4 bases and J 7 bases; bases outside gene matches: 9. DNA for the CDR3: TGTGCCAGCAGTGCCCCCGGACAGGCCAATGAAGCTTTCTTT. This codes for CASSAPGQANEAFF.

With regard to this clonotype: A much larger clonotype is one base distant, so this may be a read error. V is TRBV7-3 and J is TRBJ2-3, with D hard to call. This CDR3 is 14 amino acids long. The germline V gene encodes CDR1 SGHTA and CDR2 FQGTGA. The CDR3: CAGSLYPSTDTQYF. CDR3 coding DNA: TGTGCCGGCAGCTTATATCCATCCACAGATACGCAGTATTTT.

Only a few counts were recorded for this clonotype. The genes are TRBV5-6 and TRBJ2-7; D gene ambiguous. Trimming stripped 2 bases from V and 2 bases from J, with 17 bases between. CDR1 is SGHDT and CDR2 is YYEEEE in the germline V gene. The CDR3 is 16 residues long. In DNA, the CDR3 is TGTGCCAGCAGCTTAGAGATGTACGAGCACACCTACGAGCAGTACTTC. It codes for CASSLEMYEHTYEQYF.